These 20 T cell receptor beta chains came from one sample sequenced in a study of regulatory T cells in long-lasting Graves disease. Through Arm-PCR of CDR3 regions and iRepertoire HTBI primers, TCR beta libraries were built. Each CDR3 protein gets one entry after TCRdb re-called the multiplex PCR reads with MiXCR. The top ten clones hold 22% of a sample with hundreds of thousands of distinct CDR3 sequences, around 15% of them seen once. This sample's time point: newly diagnosed GD, antithyroid drugs for less than 3 months. Scientists built the TCR library using RNA that was extracted from PBMCs. Specimen: peripheral blood mononuclear cells (PBMCs), collected at new diagnosis, from a patient treated with antithyroid drugs. Source of these receptors: a female donor with Graves disease.

This chain joins TRBV29-1 and TRBJ1-1; possibly TRBD1 for D (5 bases). V was clipped by 7 bases and J by 2 bases, with 14 bases between them. The CDR3 contains 13 residues. The V gene's germline CDR1 is SQVTM and CDR2 ANQGSEA. The CDR3 DNA reads TGCAGCGGAGATAGGGGAAAAAACACTGAAGCTTTCTTT. This translates into CSGDRGKNTEAFF. Supplemented by reference TRBV29-1 and TRBJ1-1, the full variable domain reads SAVISQKPSRDICQRGTSLTIQCQVDSQVTMMFWYRQQPGQSLTLIATANQGSEATYESGFVIDKFPISRPNLTFSTLTVSNMSPEDSSIYLCSGDRGKNTEAFFGQGTRLTVV.

Only a few counts were recorded for this clonotype. The chain links TRBV5-4 to TRBJ2-4, with 7 bases fitting TRBD1. J gave up 0 bases and V 3 bases, and 3 bases lay outside the gene matches. The CDR3 has 15 amino acids. Germline V lookup: CDR1 SGHNT, CDR2 YYREEE (reference sequence). CDR3 protein: CASSWGQLAKNIQYF. CDR3 nucleotide sequence: TGTGCCAGCAGCTGGGGACAGCTAGCCAAAAACATTCAGTACTTC.

This clonotype was recorded a few times. The chain has TRBV6-1 and TRBJ2-3; D perhaps matches TRBD1 (5 bases). Germline lookup yields CDR1 MNHNS and CDR2 SASEGT. Trimming removed 6 bases from V and 0 bases from J, with 13 bases in between. This CDR3 contains 15 residues. Here the CDR3 reads CASSAVGPSTDTQYF. CDR3 DNA: TGTGCCAGCAGCGCTGTGGGGCCTAGCACAGATACGCAGTATTTT.

V and J are TRBV3-1 and TRBJ1-5; 8 bases are shared with TRBD1. The ends lost 8 bases at V and 7 bases at J; junction bases unmatched: 7. The CDR3 spans 13 residues. Germline assignment: CDR1 LGHDT and CDR2 YNNKEL (reference sequence). The CDR3 loop reads CASGVQGGQPQHF. CDR3 nucleotide sequence: TGTGCCAGCGGTGTACAGGGGGGGCAGCCCCAGCATTTT.

Only one count was recorded for this clonotype. This chain links TRBV20-1 with TRBJ2-5, with 10 bases lining up with TRBD2. Germline V CDR1 and CDR2: DFQATT, SNEGSKA (reference sequence). The length of the CDR3 is 17 residues. The trim removed 1 base at V and 5 bases at J, leaving 13 bases unmatched. The CDR3 nucleotides are TGCAGTGCTAGAGTGGGGCTAGCGGGAGTGCTCGACGAGACCCAGTACTTC. This gives the protein CSARVGLAGVLDETQYF.

Many counts were recorded for this clonotype. The chain uses TRBV7-3 and TRBJ1-1; D is ambiguous. V was trimmed by 2 bases and J by 3 bases, leaving 7 bases between them. The CDR3 length is 13 residues. The germline gives CDR1 SGHTA, CDR2 FQGTGA. DNA for the CDR3: TGTGCCAGCAGCTTAGGGCTTTACACTGAAGCTTTCTTT. Amino acid sequence: CASSLGLYTEAFF.

This clonotype occurred many times. The chain combines TRBV11-3 with TRBJ1-2; perhaps TRBD1 as D (5 bases). CDR3 length equals 13 residues. The V gene's germline CDR1 is SGHNT and CDR2 YENEEA. V dropped 5 bases and J dropped 6 bases, with 13 bases sitting between them. This CDR3 reads CASSTSGGDGYTF. The CDR3 DNA follows: TGTGCCAGCAGCACGAGTGGGGGAGATGGCTACACCTTC.

This clonotype was picked up many times. The genes are TRBV6-9 and TRBJ1-5; D may be TRBD1 (6 bases). Germline-derived CDR1 and CDR2 are MNHGY and SVAAGI. This CDR3 spans 15 amino acids. The V gene lost 3 bases and the J gene lost 3 bases, with 12 bases spanning the gap. The CDR3 sequence is CASSYSPGANQPQHF. CDR3 DNA: TGTGCCAGCAGTTACTCTCCAGGGGCCAATCAGCCCCAGCATTTT.

This clonotype was observed at least ten times. The genes are TRBV2 and TRBJ2-3, with 12 bases that match TRBD2. Germline V gene sequence: CDR1 SNHLY, CDR2 FYNNEI. V dropped 5 bases and J dropped 0; count of bases not matched to a gene: 9. The CDR3 sequence is 18 residues long. The CDR3, as DNA: TGTGCCAGCAGTCCGACTAGCGGGAGTGTGGGTAGCACAGATACGCAGTATTTT. Translated, it gives CASSPTSGSVGSTDTQYF.

This clonotype appeared many times. The J gene is TRBJ2-1, the V gene TRBV7-3, with 8 bases identical to TRBD2. V gave up 5 bases and J gave up 10 bases; unmatched junction bases: 16. The CDR3 consists of 16 residues. Germline lookup yields CDR1 SGHTA and CDR2 FQGTGA. CDR3 DNA: TGTGCCAGCAGCCCGGGGGGAGGCGGGGGGCACATAGAGCAGTTCTTC. Protein: CASSPGGGGGHIEQFF.

This clonotype was picked up many times. The CDR3 DNA reads TGTGCCAGCGCCAGTGAGTTACAAGCTTTCTTT. This sequence encodes CASASELQAFF. The chain recombines TRBV18 with TRBJ1-1; D ambiguous. The germline V gene has CDR1 KGHSH and CDR2 LQKENI. Trimming removed 8 bases at V and 9 bases at J, with 13 bases between. The CDR3 totals 11 residues.

This clonotype was detected many times. V and J are TRBV12-3 or TRBV12-4 and TRBJ1-1; D gene ambiguous. V was clipped by 6 bases and J by 10 bases, with 12 bases between them. This CDR3 spans 11 amino acids. Here the CDR3 reads CASSLSKSAFF. The CDR3 DNA reads TGTGCCAGCAGCCTCTCGAAGTCAGCTTTCTTT.

The rearrangement links TRBV6-1 to TRBJ1-6, with D possibly TRBD1 on 5 matching bases. Trimming took 7 bases from V and 7 from J, leaving 14 bases between them. CDR1 and CDR2 from the germline V gene are MNHNS and SASEGT. The length of the CDR3 is 14 residues. DNA for the CDR3: TGTGCCAGCAACCGGGACGGGTTCAATTCACCCCTCCACTTT. It is translated as CASNRDGFNSPLHF.

The chain uses TRBV5-6 and TRBJ1-5; TRBD1 matches 11 bases. V lost 4 bases to trimming and J lost 6 bases; unmatched junction nucleotides: 6. The CDR3 has 15 residues. The germline V gene has CDR1 SGHDT and CDR2 YYEEEE. In DNA, the CDR3 is TGTGCCAGCAGCGGGTGGGGACAGGGGGGTCAGCCCCAGCATTTT. It yields the protein CASSGWGQGGQPQHF.

The sample holds many counts of this clonotype. The rearrangement links TRBV14 to TRBJ1-4; 9 bases match TRBD1. The CDR3 has 16 amino acids. Germline trimming cut 3 bases from V and 8 bases from J; bases unmatched to any gene: 10. Germline V lookup: CDR1 SGHDN, CDR2 FVKESK. The CDR3 loop is CASSHPPGQGREKLFF. For the CDR3, the DNA is TGTGCCAGCAGCCACCCCCCGGGACAGGGTAGAGAAAAACTGTTTTTT.

This clonotype has a count of ten or more. The V and J genes are TRBV6-2 or TRBV6-3 and TRBJ1-1; 7 bases fit TRBD1. V shed 5 bases and J 11 bases; nucleotides not matched to a gene: 8. The CDR3 contains 12 residues. CDR1 is MNHEY and CDR2 is SVGEGT in the germline V gene. The CDR3 DNA follows: TGTGCCAGCAGTGACTTTTCAGGGGGTGCTTTCTTT. It specifies CASSDFSGGAFF.

This clonotype was seen more than once but under ten times. CDR3 amino acids: CASRLAVLAKNIQYF. DNA for the CDR3: TGTGCCAGTAGACTAGCGGTACTAGCCAAAAACATTCAGTACTTC. The chain uses TRBV19 and TRBJ2-4; the match to TRBD2 covers 8 bases. The CDR3 is made up of 15 amino acids. Germline V lookup: CDR1 LNHDA, CDR2 SQIVND (reference sequence). J was trimmed by 0 bases and V by 6 bases; bases with no gene match: 4.

The table lists this clonotype with a few counts. The chain joins TRBV25-1 to TRBJ2-7, with D perhaps given as TRBD1 or TRBD2 (5 bases each). The V and J ends lost 6 bases and 2 bases respectively, with 20 bases between them. From germline, CDR1 is MGHDK and CDR2 SYGVNS. The length of the CDR3 is 16 residues. The DNA of the CDR3 is TGTGCCAGCAGCCATGCCGGGACCTTCCGTGCCTACGAGCAGTACTTC. This gives the protein CASSHAGTFRAYEQYF.

This clonotype was seen at least ten times. The chain joins TRBV5-5 to TRBJ2-6; D remains ambiguous. Germline values: CDR1 SGHKS, CDR2 YYEKEE (reference sequence). The V and J ends lost 0 bases and 3 bases respectively, with 10 bases between them. The CDR3 is made up of 16 amino acids. In DNA form, the CDR3 reads TGTGCCAGCAGCTTGGGTAGGGCCTTTGGGGCCAACGTCCTGACTTTC. It is translated as CASSLGRAFGANVLTF.

This chain connects TRBV7-8 to TRBJ2-3, with TRBD2 matching 9 bases. V trimming: 8 bases; J trimming: 1 base; junction bases outside the gene matches: 1. Germline V gene sequence: CDR1 SGHVS, CDR2 FQNEAQ. The CDR3 spans 13 residues. In DNA form, the CDR3 reads TGTGCCAGCCGGACTAGCGGCACAGATACGCAGTATTTT. Translating gives CASRTSGTDTQYF.